The rows below give T cell receptor beta chains drawn from one sample of a study of shared clonotypes between healthy human individuals. Clones were read by immunoSEQ multiplex PCR, and TCRdb kept only the in-frame ones, dropping some. The top ten hold 10% to 15% of the sample, which has about half a million clones, 81% seen once. Sequenced: PBMCs. Every receptor here comes from a woman aged 35 to 49 in good health. Some clones in this sample may be carry-over from other donors' samples. Each CDR3 is given with its conserved first and last residue. The D gene is left open where the match is weak. Rows may omit the clone size; those that give it use once, few, many or a size class.

d_gene	v_gene	abundance	j_gene	CDR3aa	CDR3nt
TRBD2	TRBV27	NA	TRBJ2-7	CASTLGGIAGKGYEQYF	TGTGCCAGCACCCTAGGGGGGATAGCGGGAAAAGGCTACGAGCAGTACTTC
NA	TRBV6-5	NA	TRBJ1-1	CASSPPRQNTEAFF	TGTGCCAGCAGCCCCCCTCGACAGAACACTGAAGCTTTCTTT
NA	TRBV18	NA	TRBJ1-1	CASSQGVVENTEAFF	TGTGCCAGCTCACAAGGTGTGGTGGAGAACACTGAAGCTTTCTTT
TRBD2	TRBV30	NA	TRBJ2-7	CAWSRLAGRQYF	TGTGCCTGGAGTCGACTAGCGGGACGGCAGTACTTC
TRBD1	TRBV28	NA	TRBJ2-5	CASSTDPTGKETQYF	TGTGCCAGCAGTACCGACCCGACAGGGAAGGAGACCCAGTACTTC
NA	TRBV19	NA	TRBJ2-3	CASSIGNTDTQYF	TGTGCCAGTAGTATCGGCAACACAGATACGCAGTATTTT
NA	TRBV18	NA	TRBJ1-1	CASSPMGWGTEAFF	TGTGCCAGCTCACCGATGGGGTGGGGCACTGAAGCTTTCTTT
NA	TRBV7-2	NA	TRBJ1-3	CASSSGTGNTIYF	TGTGCCAGCAGCTCTGGGACTGGAAACACCATATATTTT
NA	TRBV7-9	few	TRBJ1-4	CASSDVRHNEKLFF	TGTGCCAGCAGCGACGTCAGGCATAATGAAAAACTGTTTTTT
TRBD2	TRBV7-3	NA	TRBJ2-2	CASSSGLAAGELFF	TGTGCCAGCAGCTCGGGACTAGCGGCCGGGGAGCTGTTTTTT
NA	TRBV30	NA	TRBJ1-5	CAWSPINSNQPQHF	TGTGCCTGGAGTCCCATTAACAGCAATCAGCCCCAGCATTTT
NA	TRBV7-9	NA	TRBJ2-2	CASSPDTGELFF	TGTGCCAGCAGCCCCGATACCGGGGAGCTGTTTTTT
NA	TRBV6-6	NA	TRBJ2-4	CASSRGLSAKNIQYF	TGTGCCAGCAGTCGGGGGTTATCGGCCAAAAACATTCAGTACTTC
NA	TRBV25-1	NA	TRBJ2-7	CASSGWFLYEQYF	TGTGCCAGCAGTGGCTGGTTCCTCTACGAGCAGTACTTC
TRBD1	TRBV11-3	NA	TRBJ2-7	CASSPDRSDEQYF	TGTGCCAGCAGCCCGGACAGGTCTGACGAGCAGTACTTC
NA	TRBV2	NA	TRBJ2-7	CASSPSSATYEQYF	TGTGCCAGCAGTCCCTCTAGCGCTACCTACGAGCAGTACTTC
NA	TRBV28	NA	TRBJ2-2	CASSLLGCKSRSKYPGELFF	TGTGCCAGCAGTTTATTAGGGTGTAAGAGTCGAAGCAAGTACCCCGGGGAGCTGTTTTTT
TRBD2	TRBV28	NA	TRBJ2-1	CASRLAGTVDEQFF	TGTGCCAGCAGACTAGCGGGGACCGTGGATGAGCAGTTCTTC
NA	TRBV5-6	NA	TRBJ1-5	CASSLGAQPQHF	TGTGCCAGCAGCTTGGGGGCTCAGCCCCAGCATTTT
NA	TRBV5-1	NA	TRBJ2-6	CASNHRLSSGANVLTF	TGCGCCAGCAACCACAGGCTGAGCTCTGGGGCCAACGTCCTGACTTTC
NA	TRBV28	once	TRBJ2-2	CASSLSGAANTGELFF	TGTGCCAGCAGTTTATCGGGCGCCGCGAACACCGGGGAGCTGTTTTTT
NA	TRBV6-5	NA	TRBJ2-1	CASSYAGYNEQFF	TGTGCCAGCAGTTACGCAGGTTACAATGAGCAGTTCTTC
NA	TRBV30	NA	TRBJ1-1	CAWSDVTEAFF	TGTGCCTGGAGTGATGTAACTGAAGCTTTCTTT
NA	TRBV2	NA	TRBJ1-3	CASSEVPGVGNTIYF	TGTGCCAGCAGTGAAGTCCCAGGGGTAGGGAACACCATATATTTT
TRBD1	TRBV7-2	NA	TRBJ2-5	CASSRRSVTGETQYF	TGTGCCAGCAGCCGCCGTTCGGTGACAGGGGAGACCCAGTACTTC
TRBD2	TRBV29-1	NA	TRBJ2-1	CSVVTSGSIYNEQFF	TGCAGCGTTGTCACTAGCGGGAGCATCTACAATGAGCAGTTCTTC
NA	TRBV6-1	many	TRBJ2-2	CASSEGAALHTGELFF	TGTGCCAGCAGTGAAGGTGCAGCTCTACATACCGGGGAGCTGTTTTTT
TRBD1	TRBV7-9	few	TRBJ2-1	CASSIGTGSNEQFF	TGTGCCAGCAGCATAGGGACAGGGAGCAATGAGCAGTTCTTC
TRBD1	TRBV6-5	NA	TRBJ1-2	CASWTGVYGYTF	TGTGCCAGCTGGACAGGGGTCTATGGCTACACCTTC
NA	TRBV5-1	NA	TRBJ1-1	CASSLDPQGGAFF	TGCGCCAGCAGCCTCGACCCACAGGGAGGCGCTTTCTTT
TRBD2	TRBV28	NA	TRBJ2-7	CASTTAGAAYEQYF	TGTGCCAGCACTACAGCGGGAGCGGCCTACGAGCAGTACTTC
NA	TRBV19	NA	TRBJ1-5	CASSIPPDGYGQPQHF	TGTGCCAGTAGTATACCCCCGGACGGGTATGGTCAGCCCCAGCATTTT
TRBD2	TRBV9	NA	TRBJ2-1	CASSPSTSAYNEQFF	TGTGCCAGCAGCCCGAGTACTAGCGCTTACAATGAGCAGTTCTTC
TRBD1	TRBV10-3	NA	TRBJ2-7	CAISEGDRTYEQYF	TGTGCCATCAGTGAGGGGGACAGAACCTACGAGCAGTACTTC
TRBD1	TRBV2	NA	TRBJ1-2	CASSSGQLHGYTF	TGTGCCAGCAGTTCGGGACAGCTCCATGGCTACACCTTC
NA	TRBV4-2	NA	TRBJ2-3	CASSQGNWASDTQYF	TGTGCCAGCAGCCAAGGGAATTGGGCTTCAGATACGCAGTATTTT
NA	TRBV5-8	once	TRBJ2-3	CASSLGSLGTDTQYF	TGTGCCAGCAGCTTGGGGTCGTTGGGCACAGATACGCAGTATTTT
NA	TRBV11-2	NA	TRBJ2-5	CASSFGLEKETQYF	TGTGCCAGCAGCTTCGGGCTGGAGAAAGAGACCCAGTACTTC
TRBD1	TRBV28	NA	TRBJ1-2	CASSYGPGQGEGYTF	TGTGCCAGCAGTTACGGTCCTGGACAGGGCGAGGGCTACACCTTC
NA	TRBV9	NA	TRBJ2-1	CASSVTASYNEQFF	TGTGCCAGCAGCGTAACGGCTTCCTACAATGAGCAGTTCTTC
NA	TRBV7-9	NA	TRBJ1-3	CASSRGGLGNTIYF	TGTGCCAGCAGCCGAGGGGGGCTTGGAAACACCATATATTTT
NA	TRBV14	NA	TRBJ2-4	CASSQIGIQYF	TGTGCCAGCAGCCAAATCGGCATTCAGTACTTC
NA	TRBV29-1	NA	TRBJ2-7	CSVVGHGREQYF	TGCAGCGTTGTAGGACATGGCCGAGAGCAGTACTTC
NA	TRBV11-2	few	TRBJ2-4	CASSLDSTSSTVQYF	TGTGCCAGCAGCTTAGATTCAACTAGTTCAACAGTTCAGTACTTC
NA	TRBV10-3	NA	TRBJ2-7	CASWGQGSYEQYF	TGTGCCTCTTGGGGGCAGGGAAGCTACGAGCAGTACTTC
NA	TRBV27	NA	TRBJ1-2	CASSFEGRSYGYTF	TGTGCCAGCAGTTTCGAGGGCCGGAGCTATGGCTACACCTTC